These 28 T cell receptor beta chains originate from one sample sequenced in a study of CD8 T cells in Susac syndrome. Reverse transcription of about 0.5 to 1 ug RNA was carried out with random hexamers. TCRdb re-called the immunoSEQ multiplex PCR reads with MiXCR, one entry per CDR3 protein. The sample has about 160,000 distinct CDR3 sequences, just over 90% seen once. Sequencing input: CD4+ T cells from PBMCs. The receptors were gathered from a human donor in good health.

This chain joins TRBV7-2 and TRBJ1-4, with D unclear. Germline lookup yields CDR1 SGHTA and CDR2 FQGNSA. The CDR3 loop spans 15 amino acids. The ends were cut back, 4 bases at V and 11 bases at J, with 20 bases in the middle. The CDR3 DNA sequence: TGTGCCAGCAGCTACCAAGGCACAGCCCTGGGGAAACTGTTTTTT. This encodes CASSYQGTALGKLFF.

The chain has TRBV5-1 and TRBJ1-2; 7 bases line up with TRBD1. J was trimmed by 3 bases and V by 5 bases; bases with no gene match: 4. Germline-derived CDR1 and CDR2 are SGHRS and YFSETQ. The CDR3 contains 13 residues. The CDR3 nucleotides read TGCGCCAGCAGTCCCCAGGGGGACTATGGCTACACCTTC. It translates to CASSPQGDYGYTF.

The chain carries TRBV5-1 and TRBJ1-2, with D possibly matching TRBD1 (5 bases). The CDR3 spans 16 residues. V lost 0 bases to trimming and J lost 2 bases, with 14 bases between them. CDR1 and CDR2 from the germline V gene are SGHRS and YFSETQ. The DNA of the CDR3 is TGCGCCAGCAGCTTGGCCACGGGACCGGCCAACTATGGCTACACCTTC. It yields the protein CASSLATGPANYGYTF.

V and J are TRBV4-2 and TRBJ2-7; 10 positions agree with TRBD2. The junction had 28 bases not matched to a gene; V was cut back by 4 bases and J by 4 bases. Germline V gives CDR1 LGHNA, CDR2 YNFKEQ. The CDR3 spans 22 residues. The CDR3 region is CASSPRGFSLAGAAIELYEQYF. The CDR3 bases are TGTGCCAGCAGCCCGCGGGGGTTCAGTCTAGCGGGAGCCGCCATTGAGCTATACGAGCAGTACTTC.

This chain links TRBV18 with TRBJ2-7; 8 nucleotides agree with TRBD1. CDR1 and CDR2 from the germline V gene are KGHSH and LQKENI. The CDR3 length is 15 residues. Losses at the gene ends were 0 bases for V and 4 bases for J; bases not matched to a gene: 5. As DNA, the CDR3 is TGTGCCAGCTCACCACCGGGCAGGGGGCCTTACGAGCAGTACTTC. Translated, it gives CASSPPGRGPYEQYF.

The V call is TRBV4-3, the J call TRBJ2-2, with D possibly matching TRBD2 (7 bases). Germline V gene lookup returns CDR1 LGHNA and CDR2 YSLEER. The CDR3 extends over 15 amino acids. The ends were cut back, 4 bases at V and 3 bases at J, with 12 bases in the middle. CDR3 bases: TGCGCCAGCAGCCGCAGGGGAGGGTACACCGGGGAGCTGTTTTTT. This gives the protein CASSRRGGYTGELFF.

This rearrangement joins TRBV7-2 to TRBJ2-2; D unclear. Trimming removed 3 bases from V and 7 bases from J, with 9 bases in between. The V gene's germline CDR1 is SGHTA and CDR2 FQGNSA. The CDR3 has 13 amino acids. CDR3 in amino acids: CASSFREVGELFF. The CDR3 bases are TGTGCCAGCAGCTTTCGAGAAGTCGGGGAGCTGTTTTTT.

The V call is TRBV4-3, the J call TRBJ1-2; D call uncertain. V gave up 0 bases and J gave up 0 bases, with 8 bases separating them. The CDR3 has 15 residues. Germline CDR1 LGHNA, CDR2 YSLEER. CDR3 in amino acids: CASSQDSDANYGYTF. In nucleotides, the CDR3 is TGCGCCAGCAGCCAAGACAGTGACGCTAACTATGGCTACACCTTC.

The count of this clonotype is one. The chain is built from TRBV30 and TRBJ1-3; 8 nucleotides agree with TRBD1. The germline gives CDR1 GTSNPN, CDR2 SVGIG (reference sequence). CDR3 size: 13 residues. J lost 3 bases, V lost 2 bases, and 0 bases had no gene match. The CDR3 DNA is TGTGCCTGGAGTACAGGGGGTGGAAACACCATATATTTT. Protein sequence: CAWSTGGGNTIYF.

This chain joins TRBV25-1 and TRBJ1-2, with TRBD1 matching over 10 bases. The V segment lost 8 bases and the J segment 5 bases; nucleotides outside the gene matches: 8. This CDR3 is 14 amino acids long. CDR1 is MGHDK and CDR2 is SYGVNS in the germline V gene. Here the CDR3 reads CASPDRGQKYGYTF. DNA of the CDR3: TGTGCCAGCCCTGACAGGGGGCAGAAGTATGGCTACACCTTC.

The CDR3 DNA reads as TGTGCCAGCAGCCCCCGTCGGACACTGTACTACGAGCAGTACTTC. Amino acid sequence: CASSPRRTLYYEQYF. V and J are TRBV7-8 and TRBJ2-7, with D perhaps matching TRBD1 (5 bases). CDR3 size: 15 residues. CDR1 SGHVS and CDR2 FQNEAQ come from the germline V gene. The V end lost 5 bases, the J end lost 3 bases, and 17 bases lay between the germline ends. Complete variable domain (other parts from reference TRBV7-8 and TRBJ2-7): GAGVSQSPRYKVAKRGQDVALRCDPISGHVSLFWYQQALGQGPEFLTYFQNEAQLDKSGLPSDRFFAERPEGSVSTLKIQRTQQEDSAVYLCASSPRRTLYYEQYFGPGTRLTVT.

This clonotype showed up just once. This sequence joins TRBV4-3 and TRBJ2-6; no clear D. The germline V gene has CDR1 LGHNA and CDR2 YSLEER. Trimming cost V 4 bases and J 0 bases, with 19 bases left between them. The CDR3 sequence is 19 residues long. In nucleotides, the CDR3 is TGCGCCAGCAGCCCCCGGTTTGAGGACCTTCACTCTGGGGCCAACGTCCTGACTTTC. Translated: CASSPRFEDLHSGANVLTF.

This chain connects TRBV27 to TRBJ1-5; D may be TRBD1 (6 bases). V dropped 5 bases and J dropped 7 bases, with 21 bases sitting between them. Germline V gives CDR1 MNHEY, CDR2 SMNVEV (reference sequence). The CDR3 is made up of 16 amino acids. The chain's CDR3 is CASSPWQGTVGQPQHF. The CDR3 DNA reads TGTGCCAGCAGTCCATGGCAGGGGACGGTCGGGCAGCCCCAGCATTTT.

V usage is TRBV3-1 and J usage is TRBJ2-7, with D perhaps TRBD1 or TRBD2 (5 bases each). V gave up 1 base and J gave up 8 bases, with 12 bases separating them. CDR3 size: 13 residues. Germline assignment: CDR1 LGHDT and CDR2 YNNKEL (reference sequence). CDR3 in DNA: TGTGCCAGCAGCCAAGCGGGACCACGACAGCAGTACTTC. It is translated as CASSQAGPRQQYF.

The chain couples TRBV2 to TRBJ1-1, with D perhaps matching TRBD1 (6 bases). Germline V gene lookup returns CDR1 SNHLY and CDR2 FYNNEI. The ends were cut back, 4 bases at V and 0 bases at J, with 9 bases in the middle. This CDR3 has 14 amino acids. CDR3 DNA: TGTGCCAGCAGTGTGGAGGGGGTGAACACTGAAGCTTTCTTT. It is translated as CASSVEGVNTEAFF.

The chain uses TRBV20-1 and TRBJ1-1; 7 bases align to TRBD1. Germline CDR1 reads DFQATT; CDR2 reads SNEGSKA (reference sequence). This CDR3 is built from 17 residues. V lost 0 bases, J lost 1 base, and 11 bases stayed unmatched. Here the CDR3 reads CSARDPYRTGTNTEAFF. The CDR3 nucleotides read TGCAGTGCTAGAGATCCTTATCGGACAGGAACGAACACTGAAGCTTTCTTT.

Written as DNA, the CDR3 is TGCGCCAGCAGCTGGGAGCCCAATCAGCCCCAGCATTTT. Its translation is CASSWEPNQPQHF. The chain recombines TRBV5-1 with TRBJ1-5; D is ambiguous. With 3 bases removed from V and 3 bases from J, the gap between germline ends came to 7 bases. The CDR3 extends over 13 amino acids. In germline, CDR1 is SGHRS, CDR2 YFSETQ.

The chain has TRBV19 and TRBJ1-6; TRBD1 matches at 8 bases. CDR1 LNHDA and CDR2 SQIVND come from the germline V gene (reference sequence). The junction had 7 bases not matched to a gene; V was cut back by 1 base and J by 11 bases. There are 15 residues in the CDR3. The CDR3 region has the DNA TGTGCCAGTAGTATAGTAGAACAGGGGGGTACACCCCTCCACTTT. Encoded protein: CASSIVEQGGTPLHF.

The rearrangement links TRBV3-1 to TRBJ2-1; D unresolved. Germline V gene data show CDR1 as LGHDT and CDR2 as YNNKEL (reference sequence). This CDR3 is built from 12 residues. Trimming removed 3 bases at V and 12 bases at J, with 12 bases between. CDR3 DNA: TGTGCCAGCAGCCAGGCCGTGGCCTTGCAGTTCTTC. Protein product: CASSQAVALQFF.

This chain joins TRBV18 and TRBJ1-6; 7 bases map to TRBD1. V shed 1 base, J shed 4 bases, and the junction held 4 bases outside the gene matches. Germline lookup yields CDR1 KGHSH and CDR2 LQKENI. The CDR3 contains 16 residues. The CDR3 loop is CASSPQAGGYNSPLHF. DNA for the CDR3: TGTGCCAGCTCACCACAGGCAGGGGGGTATAATTCACCCCTCCACTTT. The full variable domain, its missing parts supplied by reference TRBV18 and TRBJ1-6, is NAGVMQNPRHLVRRRGQEARLRCSPMKGHSHVYWYRQLPEEGLKFMVYLQKENIIDESGMPKERFSAEFPKEGPSILRIQQVVRGDSAAYFCASSPQAGGYNSPLHFGNGTRLTVT.

The genes are TRBV7-9 and TRBJ2-2; no reliable D call. The germline V gene encodes CDR1 SEHNR and CDR2 FQNEAQ (reference sequence). The V end lost 5 bases, the J end lost 4 bases, and 8 bases lay between the germline ends. CDR3 length equals 13 residues. The CDR3 DNA is TGTGCCAGCAGCAAACGCCTCACCGGGGAGCTGTTTTTT. Its protein is CASSKRLTGELFF.

The rearrangement joins TRBV5-4 to TRBJ2-7; 11 positions match TRBD1. Looked up from germline, CDR1 is SGHNT and CDR2 is YYREEE (reference sequence). The CDR3 contains 14 residues. J gave up 5 bases and V 4 bases, and 5 bases lay outside the gene matches. CDR3 nucleotides: TGTGCCAGCAGCAGGGACAGGGGGGGGGACGAGCAGTACTTC. It yields the protein CASSRDRGGDEQYF.

The chain links TRBV4-1 to TRBJ2-1; 10 bases align to TRBD1. With 4 bases clipped from V and 6 bases from J, the junction kept 9 bases outside the gene matches. This CDR3 is 16 amino acids long. Germline CDR1 reads MGHRA; CDR2 reads YSYEKL. The CDR3 protein is CASSPPYGTGVNEQFF. The DNA for the CDR3 is TGCGCCAGCAGCCCCCCCTACGGGACAGGGGTCAATGAGCAGTTCTTC.

V and J are TRBV20-1 and TRBJ1-5; the match to TRBD1 covers 9 bases. The length of the CDR3 is 13 residues. With 6 bases clipped from V and 3 bases from J, the junction kept 3 bases outside the gene matches. Germline V gene sequence: CDR1 DFQATT, CDR2 SNEGSKA (reference sequence). The CDR3 bases are TGCAGTGCCACAGGGGGCGTCAATCAGCCCCAGCATTTT. Its translation is CSATGGVNQPQHF.

The genes are TRBV7-2 and TRBJ2-7; D ambiguous. V was shortened by 1 base and J by 0 bases, with 10 bases between the two germline ends. This CDR3 comprises 15 residues. Germline assignment: CDR1 SGHTA and CDR2 FQGNSA. In DNA form, the CDR3 reads TGTGCCAGCAGCTTAGGGGCACACTTCTCCTACGAGCAGTACTTC. Translating it yields CASSLGAHFSYEQYF.

The chain carries TRBV6-4 and TRBJ1-2; D may be TRBD1 (5 bases). V gave up 1 base and J gave up 10 bases, with 10 bases separating them. Germline V gene lookup returns CDR1 MRHNA and CDR2 SNTAGT. This CDR3 comprises 12 residues. CDR3 bases: TGTGCCAGCAGTGACTGGCAGGGTGACTACACCTTC. This translates into CASSDWQGDYTF.

The gene calls are TRBV6-2 or TRBV6-3 and TRBJ2-7, with 9 bases that match TRBD1. Germline CDR1 and CDR2: MNHEY and SVGEGT. J was trimmed by 4 bases and V by 2 bases; bases with no gene match: 3. The CDR3 sequence is 14 residues long. As DNA, the CDR3 is TGTGCCAGCAGTTACAGGGGACAGGGATACGAGCAGTACTTC. This translates into CASSYRGQGYEQYF.

DNA of the CDR3: TGTGCCAGCGGTCGTACTGGGGCCAACGTCCTGACTTTC. This gives the protein CASGRTGANVLTF. The chain links TRBV6-2 or TRBV6-3 to TRBJ2-6; D ambiguous. Trimming left V 8 bases short and J 2 bases short, with 7 bases between. CDR1 MNHEY and CDR2 SVGEGT come from the germline V gene. The CDR3 extends over 13 amino acids.